This paragraph covers one T cell receptor (beta chain) sequence. What it recognizes is unknown. The data originate from a study of regulatory dendritic cells for organ transplantation. Study-wide results and caveats: Memory T cells were less diverse than naive, with memory CD8+ most oligoclonal.

CDR1 is LNHDA and CDR2 is SQIVND in the germline V gene (reference sequence). The V and J ends lost 5 bases and 4 bases respectively, with 8 bases between them. The CDR3 totals 13 residues. TCRdb's copy holds only in-frame clones and misses some; the assay was immunoSEQ multiplex PCR. This sample yields 30,000 or so clones, of which approximately 77% are seen a single time; approximately 0.4% belongs to the top ten. Naive CD45RA+ and memory CD45RO+ CD4+ or CD8+ T cells were FACS-sorted. Input material: naive CD8+ T cells from blood. The subset: CD45RA+ naive T cells. This sequence joins TRBV19 and TRBJ2-2; weak D call: TRBD1 (5 bases). The source of this sequence is a human donor in good health. As DNA, the CDR3 is TGTGCCAGTAGTCAGGGCCTCACCGGGGAGCTGTTTTTT. Encoded protein: CASSQGLTGELFF. The whole variable domain, filled in from reference TRBV19 and TRBJ2-2, reads DGGITQSPKYLFRKEGQNVTLSCEQNLNHDAMYWYRQDPGQGLRLIYYSQIVNDFQKGDIAEGYSVSREKKESFPLTVTSAQKNPTAFYLCASSQGLTGELFFGEGSRLTVL.